This is a list of T cell receptor beta chains from one sample in a study of blood T cell repertoires in COVID-19. Sequenced by immunoSEQ multiplex PCR; TCRdb stores in-frame clones only, minus some. This sample has over 120,000 clones, with 84% found just once. Specimen: peripheral blood. These TCRs come from a human donor in a cohort sampled during active COVID-19. CDR3s include the opening cysteine and the closing phenylalanine or tryptophan. A D gene is named only where the DNA matches it firmly. Only some rows state a clone size, as once, few, many or a class for expanded clones.

TRBD2	TRBV7-3	TRBJ2-3	-	15	CASSPRAGGLDTQYF	TGTGCCAGCAGCCCTAGGGCGGGGGGGCTGGATACGCAGTATTTT
-	TRBV19	TRBJ2-1	-	16	CASTKRMVRGNNEQFF	TGTGCCAGCACCAAGAGGATGGTTAGAGGGAACAATGAGCAGTTCTTC
TRBD1	TRBV7-2	TRBJ2-7	-	13	CASFLFQGAEQYF	TGTGCCAGCTTCCTCTTTCAGGGGGCCGAGCAGTACTTC
-	TRBV5-8	TRBJ1-2	-	12	CASRRSDYGYTF	TGTGCTTCGCGCAGGTCGGACTATGGCTACACCTTC
-	TRBV21-1	TRBJ2-1	-	19	CASSKALRQGTGDEHEQFF	TGTGCCAGCAGCAAAGCGCTAAGACAGGGGACAGGGGATGAGCATGAGCAGTTCTTC
-	TRBV5-1	TRBJ1-4	-	13	CASSFRGREKLFF	TGCGCCAGCAGCTTCAGGGGCAGGGAAAAACTGTTTTTT
TRBD1	TRBV6-5	TRBJ1-4	-	15	CASSQQGAPNEKLFF	TGTGCCAGCAGTCAGCAGGGGGCACCTAATGAAAAACTGTTTTTT
-	TRBV5-6	TRBJ2-5	once	13	CASSPGIQETQYF	TGTGCCAGTTCGCCAGGAATACAAGAGACCCAGTACTTC
-	TRBV9	TRBJ1-2	-	14	CASSVAGGIYGYTF	TGTGCCAGCAGCGTAGCCGGCGGGATCTATGGCTACACCTTC
TRBD1	TRBV5-1	TRBJ2-2	-	16	CASRPWTGTNTGELFF	TGCGCCAGCAGACCCTGGACAGGGACGAACACCGGGGAGCTGTTTTTT
TRBD1	TRBV19	TRBJ2-1	few	13	CASSGDRAGEQFF	TGTGCCAGTAGTGGGGACAGGGCGGGTGAGCAGTTCTTC
-	TRBV10-3	TRBJ2-1	-	12	CAISEALGEQFF	TGTGCCATCAGTGAGGCCCTCGGGGAGCAGTTCTTC
TRBD1	TRBV5-6	TRBJ1-3	-	18	CASSLDRGPWSSGNTIYF	TGTGCCAGCAGCTTGGACAGGGGACCCTGGAGCTCTGGAAACACCATATATTTT
-	TRBV7-9	TRBJ1-2	-	12	CASSLQASGYTF	TGTGCCAGCAGCTTACAAGCGTCTGGCTACACCTTC